This T cell receptor (beta chain) derives from a study of cytomegalovirus exposure and HLA in healthy donors. Study-wide results and limits: For most TCR sequences rarity was the rule, although some public TCRs occurred in many donors. High specificity and sensitivity for cytomegalovirus status were reported for the classifier.

Sample share makes this clone medium-sized. Its antigen is unidentified. The V segment lost 9 bases and the J segment 3 bases; nucleotides outside the gene matches: 6. CDR3 length equals 13 residues. Germline V lookup: CDR1 LNHDA, CDR2 SQIVND (reference sequence). TCRdb keeps only in-frame clones here, not all; method: immunoSEQ multiplex PCR. Of some 160,000 clones in the sample, 70% to 90% were seen once. This receptor was obtained from a man aged 18 to 30 in good health and CMV-seronegative. Specimen: PBMCs. The chain recombines TRBV19 with TRBJ2-3; 7 positions match TRBD2. In DNA, the CDR3 is TGTGCCAGCAGAGGGAGGGGAACAGATACGCAGTATTTT. Protein: CASRGRGTDTQYF. The entire variable domain, with the rest obtained from reference TRBV19 and TRBJ2-3, is as follows: DGGITQSPKYLFRKEGQNVTLSCEQNLNHDAMYWYRQDPGQGLRLIYYSQIVNDFQKGDIAEGYSVSREKKESFPLTVTSAQKNPTAFYLCASRGRGTDTQYFGPGTRLTVL.